The 11 T cell receptor beta chains below all came from one sample that was sequenced in a study of T cells in women clearing cervical HPV infection. TCRdb's copy holds only in-frame clones and misses some; the assay was immunoSEQ multiplex PCR. The data include under 35,000 clones; the top ten clones carry around 20%. Material: blood buffy coat. All receptors derive from a woman aged 18 to 75 with a cervical HPV16 infection that either progressed to CIN3+ or cleared (not recorded which).

Concerning this clone: The CDR3 end falls 3 residues outside the read, so it is completed with the germline J gene. This chain uses TRBV30 with TRBJ2-3; D gene ambiguous. Germline V lookup: CDR1 GTSNPN, CDR2 SVGIG (reference sequence). CDR3 size: 11 residues. Incomplete CDR3 DNA: TGTGCCTGGAGTGGGAATCGGGCG. Translated, it gives CAWSGNRA. The complete CDR3 protein is CAWSGNRAQYF.

Of note for this clone: The missing CDR3 end, 3 residues past where the read stops, is filled in from the germline J gene. V gene TRBV29-1 combines with J gene TRBJ2-5; 12 bases match TRBD2. The CDR3 contains 13 residues. V was clipped by 7 bases and J by 7 bases; unmatched bases: 7. CDR1 and CDR2 from the germline V gene are SQVTM and ANQGSEA. The CDR3 protein is CSGRLAGEGTQYF. The covered CDR3 bases are TGCAGCGGCCGACTAGCGGGGGAGGGGACC. Full variable domain (remainder filled in from reference TRBV29-1 and TRBJ2-5): SAVISQKPSRDICQRGTSLTIQCQVDSQVTMMFWYRQQPGQSLTLIATANQGSEATYESGFVIDKFPISRPNLTFSTLTVSNMSPEDSSIYLCSGRLAGEGTQYFGPGTRLLVL.

Turning to this clone: The read gets to within 3 residues of the CDR3 end, and the germline J gene fills in the rest. The rearrangement links TRBV9 to TRBJ1-2; TRBD1 matches at 8 bases. The CDR3 is 16 amino acids. V lost 0 bases and J lost 5; bases outside the gene matches: 9. Germline-derived CDR1 and CDR2 are SGDLS and YYNGEE. Partial CDR3 DNA: TGTGCCAGCAGCGTAGATGGGCGGACAGGGAGGTATGGC. Encoded protein: CASSVDGRTGRYG. The complete CDR3 sequence is CASSVDGRTGRYGYTF.

Of note for this clone: The read ends 3 residues shy of where the CDR3 ends; the end is completed using the germline J gene. The chain is built from TRBV6-2 or TRBV6-3 and TRBJ1-2; possible D gene TRBD1, 6 bases. Germline V gene data show CDR1 as MNHEY and CDR2 as SVGEGT. The CDR3 has 14 residues. The CDR3 sequence is CASTKRGTYNDYTF. CDR3 DNA (partial): TGTGCCAGCACAAAGCGGGGGACATACAATGAC.

Frequency places this clone as medium-sized (0.01 to 0.1%). The sequence runs out 3 residues before the end of the CDR3; the remainder is reconstructed from the germline J gene. V gene TRBV4-2 combines with J gene TRBJ2-6; 11 bases are shared with TRBD1. This CDR3 comprises 21 residues. J lost 0 bases, V lost 7 bases, and 17 bases had no gene match. Germline values: CDR1 LGHNA, CDR2 YNFKEQ. The CDR3 reads CASTHWTGGTQLDSGANVLTF. CDR3 DNA, as far as it was read: TGTGCCAGCACCCACTGGACAGGGGGCACACAGTTAGACTCTGGGGCCAACGTC.

Notes on this clone: The CDR3 goes on 3 residues after the read ends, and that part is filled in from the germline J gene. The chain combines TRBV5-4 with TRBJ2-5; D tentatively fits TRBD1 or TRBD2 (7 bases each). Trimming pared 4 bases from V and 3 bases from J, leaving 16 bases between. CDR3 length: 15 residues. Per germline, CDR1 SGHNT and CDR2 YYREEE (reference sequence). The part of the CDR3 DNA that was read is TGTGCCAGCAGCAATATGACAGGGAGGGAAGAGACC. It specifies CASSNMTGREET. The full CDR3 protein is CASSNMTGREETQYF.

As regards this clone: Sequencing ends 3 residues short of the CDR3 end; the germline J gene provides the rest. The chain joins TRBV28 to TRBJ2-5; no clear D gene. Germline assignment: CDR1 MDHEN and CDR2 SYDVKM. The CDR3 has 15 residues. V shed 5 bases and J shed 1 base, with 14 bases lying between them. CDR3 DNA, as far as it was read: TGTGCCAGCAGTGGGCTCCCCCGGTTCCAAGAGACC. It yields the protein CASSGLPRFQET. The whole CDR3 sequence is CASSGLPRFQETQYF.

Turning to this clone: The read terminates 3 residues before the CDR3 end, so the remaining end is supplied by the germline J gene. The chain carries TRBV6-2 or TRBV6-3 and TRBJ1-6, with D possibly being TRBD1 (5 bases). Germline V lookup: CDR1 MNHEY, CDR2 SVGEGT. Trimming stripped 4 bases from V and 7 bases from J, with 11 bases between. The CDR3 totals 14 residues. This CDR3 is CASSSGGYNSPLHF. CDR3 bases read: TGTGCCAGCAGTTCCGGGGGGTACAATTCACCC.

The chain's CDR3 is CASSELIRTGGTYEQYF. The part of the CDR3 DNA that was read is TGTGCCAGCAGTGAATTGATTAGGACAGGGGGGACCTACGAG. This chain joins TRBV6-1 and TRBJ2-7; 10 bases line up with TRBD1. Read sequence stops 3 residues before the CDR3 end, and the germline J gene provides the missing end. Germline CDR1 and CDR2: MNHNS and SASEGT. This CDR3 spans 17 amino acids. V lost 2 bases and J lost 2; bases outside the gene matches: 9.

With regard to this clone: The read falls 3 residues short of the CDR3 end, and the missing part is taken from the germline J gene. The V gene is TRBV20-1, the J gene TRBJ2-6; 12 nucleotides match TRBD2. Germline loops: CDR1 DFQATT, CDR2 SNEGSKA (reference sequence). CDR3 size: 16 residues. The junction had 2 bases not matched to a gene; V was cut back by 5 bases and J by 0 bases. Partial CDR3 DNA: TGCAGTGCTCCGGGACTAGCGGGCTCTGGGGCCAACGTC. This sequence encodes CSAPGLAGSGANV. From start to end, the CDR3 is CSAPGLAGSGANVLTF.

As to this clone: The read ends 3 residues shy of where the CDR3 ends; the end is completed using the germline J gene. The chain carries TRBV19 and TRBJ2-4, with 12 bases lining up with TRBD1. Looked up from germline, CDR1 is LNHDA and CDR2 is SQIVND (reference sequence). The CDR3 consists of 15 residues. This chain's CDR3 is CASSTRDRGQGGQYF. The part of the CDR3 DNA that was read is TGTGCCAGTAGTACCCGGGACAGGGGGCAGGGTGGT.